This TCR beta chain was sequenced during a study of liver allograft versus peripheral blood T cells. About the research overall: Comparing T cell receptor repertoires in transplanted livers with those in recipients' peripheral blood was part of the design. Study observations and caveats: Reportedly, the T cell receptor repertoires present inside liver allografts differed from those in peripheral blood.

Germline V gene lookup returns CDR1 SGHAT and CDR2 FQNNGV. The trim removed 5 bases at V and 1 base at J, leaving 8 bases unmatched. The CDR3 spans 16 residues. A note on this clonotype: Its antigen remains unidentified.

TCRdb processed the reads anew with MiXCR; each CDR3 protein has one entry. The sample carries approximately 12,000 distinct CDR3 sequences, about 23% recorded once. The source of this sequence is a human patient who had a liver transplant. Some T cells may be graft donor cells. V gene TRBV11-2 combines with J gene TRBJ2-7, with TRBD1 matching over 10 bases. The DNA for the CDR3 is TGTGCCAGCAGCCCGTGGGACAGGGGACTATCCTACGAGCAGTACTTC. It yields the protein CASSPWDRGLSYEQYF.